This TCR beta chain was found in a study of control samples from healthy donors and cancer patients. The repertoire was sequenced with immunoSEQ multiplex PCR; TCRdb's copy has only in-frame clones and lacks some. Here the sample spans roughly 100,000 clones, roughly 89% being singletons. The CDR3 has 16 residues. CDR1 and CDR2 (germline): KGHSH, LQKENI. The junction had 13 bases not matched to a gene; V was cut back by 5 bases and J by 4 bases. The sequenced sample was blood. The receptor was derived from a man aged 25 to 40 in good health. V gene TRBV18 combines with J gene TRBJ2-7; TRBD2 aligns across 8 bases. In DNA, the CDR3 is TGTGCCAGCTCATCCGGCGGTAGCGGGGCGAGGTACGAGCAGTACGTC. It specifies CASSSGGSGARYEQYV.